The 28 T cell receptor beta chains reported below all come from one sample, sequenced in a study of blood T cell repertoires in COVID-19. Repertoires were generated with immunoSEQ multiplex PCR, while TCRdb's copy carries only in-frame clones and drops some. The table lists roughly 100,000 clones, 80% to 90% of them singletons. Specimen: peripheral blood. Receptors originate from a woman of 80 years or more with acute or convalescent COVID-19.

The CDR3 region is CASSVEPRGEQFF. CDR3 in DNA: TGTGCCAGCAGCGTAGAACCTAGGGGCGAGCAGTTCTTC. The chain is built from TRBV9 and TRBJ2-1; weak D call: TRBD1 (5 bases). The CDR3 length is 13 residues. CDR1 is SGDLS, CDR2 YYNGEE, per germline. V was cut by 0 bases and J by 10 bases, with 11 bases left in between. The whole variable domain, remainder taken from reference TRBV9 and TRBJ2-1, is DSGVTQTPKHLITATGQRVTLRCSPRSGDLSVYWYQQSLDQGLQFLIQYYNGEERAKGNILERFSAQQFPDLHSELNLSSLELGDSALYFCASSVEPRGEQFFGPGTRLTVL.

For the CDR3, the DNA is TGTGCCAGCAGTGTGGTGGGTCCAGGGGTACTGCCCCAGCATTTT. It codes for CASSVVGPGVLPQHF. The chain joins TRBV2 to TRBJ1-5; D possibly corresponds to TRBD1 (6 bases). CDR1 is SNHLY and CDR2 is FYNNEI in the germline V gene. The V end lost 4 bases, the J end lost 9 bases, and 19 bases lay between the germline ends. The CDR3 contains 15 residues.

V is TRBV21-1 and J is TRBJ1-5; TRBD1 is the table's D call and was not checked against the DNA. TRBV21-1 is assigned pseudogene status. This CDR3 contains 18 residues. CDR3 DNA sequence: TGTGCCAGCAGCAAAGTTGGTCCAGGGGGCCGATACAATCAGCCCCAGCATTTT. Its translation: CASSKVGPGGRYNQPQHF.

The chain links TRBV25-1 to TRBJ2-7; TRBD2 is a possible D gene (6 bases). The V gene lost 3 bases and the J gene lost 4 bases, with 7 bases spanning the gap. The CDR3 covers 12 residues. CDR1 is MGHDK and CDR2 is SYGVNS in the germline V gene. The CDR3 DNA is TGTGCCAGCAGTGAGGGGGGTTACGAGCAGTACTTC. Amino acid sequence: CASSEGGYEQYF.

The CDR3 region is CATVVSGQETQYF. The CDR3 DNA reads as TGTGCCACCGTAGTGAGCGGGCAAGAGACCCAGTACTTC. The rearrangement links TRBV28 to TRBJ2-5; D is perhaps TRBD2 (6 bases). Between the trimmed V and J ends, which lost 10 bases and 2 bases, there was a span of 14 bases. The CDR3 sequence is 13 residues long. CDR1 MDHEN and CDR2 SYDVKM come from the germline V gene.

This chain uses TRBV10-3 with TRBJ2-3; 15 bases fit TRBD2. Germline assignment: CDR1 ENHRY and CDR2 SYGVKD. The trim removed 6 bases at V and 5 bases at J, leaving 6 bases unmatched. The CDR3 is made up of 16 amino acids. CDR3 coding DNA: TGTGCCATCAGACTCGGACTAGCGGGGGGGCAAGATACGCAGTATTTT. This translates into CAIRLGLAGGQDTQYF.

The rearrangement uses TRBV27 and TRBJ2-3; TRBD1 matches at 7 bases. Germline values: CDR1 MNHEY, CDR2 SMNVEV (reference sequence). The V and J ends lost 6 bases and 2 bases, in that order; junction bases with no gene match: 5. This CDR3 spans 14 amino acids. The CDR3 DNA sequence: TGTGCCAGCAGCTTGACAGGGTCCACAGATACGCAGTATTTT. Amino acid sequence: CASSLTGSTDTQYF.

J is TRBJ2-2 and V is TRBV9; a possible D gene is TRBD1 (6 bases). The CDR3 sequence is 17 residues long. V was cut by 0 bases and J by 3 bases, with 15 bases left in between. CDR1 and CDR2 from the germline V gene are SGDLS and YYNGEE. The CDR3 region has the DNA TGTGCCAGCAGCGTAGGGTTGGGGGCTTCTGACACCGGGGAGCTGTTTTTT. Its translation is CASSVGLGASDTGELFF.

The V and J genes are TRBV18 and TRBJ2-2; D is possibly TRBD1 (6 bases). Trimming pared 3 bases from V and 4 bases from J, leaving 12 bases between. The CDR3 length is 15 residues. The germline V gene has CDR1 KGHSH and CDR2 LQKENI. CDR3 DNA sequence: TGTGCCAGCTCACCTACGGGACAAGGCACCGGGGAGCTGTTTTTT. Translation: CASSPTGQGTGELFF.

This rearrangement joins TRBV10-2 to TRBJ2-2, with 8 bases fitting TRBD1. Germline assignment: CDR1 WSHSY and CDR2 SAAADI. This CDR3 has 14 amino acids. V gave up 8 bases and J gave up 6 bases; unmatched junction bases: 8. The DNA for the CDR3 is TGCGCCAGCCGACCGCAGGGGGCGGCCGGGGAGCTGTTTTTT. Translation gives CASRPQGAAGELFF.

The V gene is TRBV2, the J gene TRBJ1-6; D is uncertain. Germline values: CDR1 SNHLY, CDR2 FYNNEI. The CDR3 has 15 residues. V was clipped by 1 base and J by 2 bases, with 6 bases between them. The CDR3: CASSEVITYNSPLHF. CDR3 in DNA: TGTGCCAGCAGTGAAGTAATAACCTATAATTCACCCCTCCACTTT.

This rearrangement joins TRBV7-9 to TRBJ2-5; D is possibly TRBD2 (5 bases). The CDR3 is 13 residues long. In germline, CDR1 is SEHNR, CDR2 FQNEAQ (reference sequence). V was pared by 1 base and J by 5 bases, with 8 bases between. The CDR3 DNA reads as TGTGCCAGCAGCTTAGGGGTAGCGGAGACCCAGTACTTC. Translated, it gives CASSLGVAETQYF.

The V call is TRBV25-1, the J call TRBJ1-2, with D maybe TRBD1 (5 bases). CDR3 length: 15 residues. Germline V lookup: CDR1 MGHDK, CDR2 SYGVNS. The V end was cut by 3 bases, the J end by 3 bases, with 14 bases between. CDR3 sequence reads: CASSDTPGGDYGYTF. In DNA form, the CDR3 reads TGTGCCAGCAGTGACACCCCCGGGGGTGACTATGGCTACACCTTC.

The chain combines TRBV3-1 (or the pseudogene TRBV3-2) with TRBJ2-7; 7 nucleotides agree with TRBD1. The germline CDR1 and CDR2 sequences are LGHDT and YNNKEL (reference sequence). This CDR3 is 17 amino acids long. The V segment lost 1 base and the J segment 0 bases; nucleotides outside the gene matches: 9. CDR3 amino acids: CASSQVGIRDSSYEQYF. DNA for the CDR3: TGTGCCAGCAGCCAAGTCGGGATAAGGGACAGCTCCTACGAGCAGTACTTC.

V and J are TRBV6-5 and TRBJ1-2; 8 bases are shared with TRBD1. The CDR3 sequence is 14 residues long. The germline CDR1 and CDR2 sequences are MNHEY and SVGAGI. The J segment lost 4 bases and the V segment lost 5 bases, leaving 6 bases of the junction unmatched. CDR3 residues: CASSNRGWIYGYTF. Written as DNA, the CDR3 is TGTGCCAGCAGTAACAGGGGGTGGATCTATGGCTACACCTTC.

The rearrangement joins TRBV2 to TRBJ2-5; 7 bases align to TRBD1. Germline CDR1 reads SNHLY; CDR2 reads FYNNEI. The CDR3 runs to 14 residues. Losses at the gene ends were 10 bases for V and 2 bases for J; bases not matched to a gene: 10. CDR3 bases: TGTGCCACCCAAAAGGGGACAGCACAAGAGACCCAGTACTTC. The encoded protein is CATQKGTAQETQYF.

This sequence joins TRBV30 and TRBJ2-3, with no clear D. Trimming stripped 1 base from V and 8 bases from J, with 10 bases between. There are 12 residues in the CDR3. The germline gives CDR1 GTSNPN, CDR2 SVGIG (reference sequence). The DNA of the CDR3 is TGTGCCTGGAGTGCGGCCCCAGGTACGCAGTATTTT. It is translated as CAWSAAPGTQYF.

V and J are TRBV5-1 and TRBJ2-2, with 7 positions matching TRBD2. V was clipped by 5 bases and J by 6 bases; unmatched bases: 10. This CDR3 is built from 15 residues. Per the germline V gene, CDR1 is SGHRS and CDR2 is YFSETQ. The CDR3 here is CASRQFGGKAGELFF. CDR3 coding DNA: TGCGCCAGCAGACAATTCGGGGGGAAGGCCGGGGAGCTGTTTTTT.

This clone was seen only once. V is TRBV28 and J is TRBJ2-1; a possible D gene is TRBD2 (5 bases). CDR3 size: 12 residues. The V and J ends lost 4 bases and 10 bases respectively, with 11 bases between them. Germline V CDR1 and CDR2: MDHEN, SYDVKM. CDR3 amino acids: CASSSGFWEQFF. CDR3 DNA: TGTGCCAGCAGTTCGGGATTTTGGGAGCAGTTCTTC.

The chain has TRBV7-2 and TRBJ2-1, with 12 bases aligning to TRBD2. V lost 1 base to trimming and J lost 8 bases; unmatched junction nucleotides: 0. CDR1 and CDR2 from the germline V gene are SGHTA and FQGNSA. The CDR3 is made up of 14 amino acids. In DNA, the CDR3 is TGTGCCAGCAGCTTAGGGACTAGCGGGGATGAGCAGTTCTTC. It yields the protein CASSLGTSGDEQFF. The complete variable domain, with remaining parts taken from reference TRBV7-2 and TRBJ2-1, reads GAGVSQSPSNKVTEKGKDVELRCDPISGHTALYWYRQSLGQGLEFLIYFQGNSAPDKSGLPSDRFSAERTGGSVSTLTIQRTQQEDSAVYLCASSLGTSGDEQFFGPGTRLTVL.

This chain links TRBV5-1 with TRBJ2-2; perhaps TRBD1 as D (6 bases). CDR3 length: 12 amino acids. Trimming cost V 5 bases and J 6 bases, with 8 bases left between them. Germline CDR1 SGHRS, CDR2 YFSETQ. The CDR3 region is CASSPGAGELFF. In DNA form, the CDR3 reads TGCGCCAGCAGTCCAGGGGCCGGGGAGCTGTTTTTT.

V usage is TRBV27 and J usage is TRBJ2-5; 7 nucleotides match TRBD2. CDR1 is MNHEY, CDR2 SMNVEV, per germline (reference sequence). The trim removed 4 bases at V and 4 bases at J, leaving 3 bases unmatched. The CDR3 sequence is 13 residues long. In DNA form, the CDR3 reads TGTGCCAGCAGTTCGGGGGGAGTAGAGACCCAGTACTTC. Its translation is CASSSGGVETQYF.

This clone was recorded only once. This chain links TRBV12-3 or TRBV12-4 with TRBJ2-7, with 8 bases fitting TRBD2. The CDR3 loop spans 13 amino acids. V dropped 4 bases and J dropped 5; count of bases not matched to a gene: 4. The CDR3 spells CASSWRGDHEQYF. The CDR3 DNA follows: TGTGCCAGCAGTTGGCGGGGGGACCACGAGCAGTACTTC.

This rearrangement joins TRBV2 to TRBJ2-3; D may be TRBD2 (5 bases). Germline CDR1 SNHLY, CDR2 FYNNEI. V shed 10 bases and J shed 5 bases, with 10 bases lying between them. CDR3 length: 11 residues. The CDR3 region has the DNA TGTGCCACAGTGAGGGAAGATACGCAGTATTTT. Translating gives CATVREDTQYF.

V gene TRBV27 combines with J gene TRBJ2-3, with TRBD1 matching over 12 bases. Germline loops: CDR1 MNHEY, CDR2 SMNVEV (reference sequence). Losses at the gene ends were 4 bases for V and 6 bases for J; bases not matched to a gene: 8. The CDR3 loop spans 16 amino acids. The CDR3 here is CASSYFRDRGRDTQYF. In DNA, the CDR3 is TGTGCCAGCAGTTACTTCCGGGACAGGGGGCGGGATACGCAGTATTTT.

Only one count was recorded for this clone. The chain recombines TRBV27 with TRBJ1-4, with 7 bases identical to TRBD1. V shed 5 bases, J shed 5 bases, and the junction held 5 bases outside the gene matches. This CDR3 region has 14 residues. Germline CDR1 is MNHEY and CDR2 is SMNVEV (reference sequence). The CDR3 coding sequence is TGTGCCAGCAGTCAGCAGGGGGGAAATGAAAAACTGTTTTTT. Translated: CASSQQGGNEKLFF.

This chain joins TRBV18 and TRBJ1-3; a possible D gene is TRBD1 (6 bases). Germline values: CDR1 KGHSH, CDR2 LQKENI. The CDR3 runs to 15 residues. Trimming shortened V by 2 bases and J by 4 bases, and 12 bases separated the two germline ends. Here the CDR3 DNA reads TGTGCCAGCTCACCAATGGCAGGGGTCGGAAACACCATATATTTT. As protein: CASSPMAGVGNTIYF.

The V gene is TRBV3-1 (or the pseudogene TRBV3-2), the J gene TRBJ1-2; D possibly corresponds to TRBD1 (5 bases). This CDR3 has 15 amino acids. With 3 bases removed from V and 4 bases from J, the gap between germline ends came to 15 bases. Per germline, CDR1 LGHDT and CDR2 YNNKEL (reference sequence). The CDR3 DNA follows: TGTGCCAGCAGCCAGTCGAGTGGGGGGGTCTATGGCTACACCTTC. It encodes CASSQSSGGVYGYTF.